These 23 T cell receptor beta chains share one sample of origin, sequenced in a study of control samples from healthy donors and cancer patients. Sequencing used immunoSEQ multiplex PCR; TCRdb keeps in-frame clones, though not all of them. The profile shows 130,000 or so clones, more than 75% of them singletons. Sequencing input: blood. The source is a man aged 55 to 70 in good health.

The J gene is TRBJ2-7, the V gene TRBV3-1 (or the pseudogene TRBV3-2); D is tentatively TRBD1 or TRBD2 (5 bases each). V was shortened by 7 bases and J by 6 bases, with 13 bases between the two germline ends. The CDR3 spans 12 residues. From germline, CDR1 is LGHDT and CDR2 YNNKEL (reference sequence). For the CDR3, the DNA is TGTGCCAGCACCTTAGGGGCGGGCGAGCAGTACTTC. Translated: CASTLGAGEQYF.

The DNA of the CDR3 is TGCAGCGTTGAAGATTTGAACAATGAGCAGTTCTTC. It translates to CSVEDLNNEQFF. The chain is built from TRBV29-1 and TRBJ2-1; D is ambiguous. The CDR3 consists of 12 residues. The V end was cut by 0 bases, the J end by 5 bases, with 5 bases between. Germline CDR1 reads SQVTM; CDR2 reads ANQGSEA.

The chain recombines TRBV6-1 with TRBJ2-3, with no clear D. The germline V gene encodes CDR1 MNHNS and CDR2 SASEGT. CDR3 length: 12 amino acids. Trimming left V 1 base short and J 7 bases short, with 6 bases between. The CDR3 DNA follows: TGTGCCAGCAGTGAAGAAGGCTATACGCAGTATTTT. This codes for CASSEEGYTQYF.

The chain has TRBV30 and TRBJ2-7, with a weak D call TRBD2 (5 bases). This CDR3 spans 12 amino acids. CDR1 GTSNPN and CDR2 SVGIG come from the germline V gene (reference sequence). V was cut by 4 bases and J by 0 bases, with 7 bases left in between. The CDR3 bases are TGTGCCTGGAAAGCGGTCTCCTACGAGCAGTACTTC. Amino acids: CAWKAVSYEQYF. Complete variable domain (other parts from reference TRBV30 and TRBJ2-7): SQTIHQWPATLVQPVGSPLSLECTVEGTSNPNLYWYRQAAGRGLQLLFYSVGIGQISSEVPQNLSASRPQDRQFILSSKKLLLSDSGFYLCAWKAVSYEQYFGPGTRLTVT.

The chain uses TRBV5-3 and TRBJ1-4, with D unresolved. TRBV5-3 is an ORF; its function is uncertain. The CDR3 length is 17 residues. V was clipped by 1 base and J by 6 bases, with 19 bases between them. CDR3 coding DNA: TGTGCCAGAAGCTTGAGTACGCCGGTCCTAACGGATGAAAAACTGTTTTTT. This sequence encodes CARSLSTPVLTDEKLFF.

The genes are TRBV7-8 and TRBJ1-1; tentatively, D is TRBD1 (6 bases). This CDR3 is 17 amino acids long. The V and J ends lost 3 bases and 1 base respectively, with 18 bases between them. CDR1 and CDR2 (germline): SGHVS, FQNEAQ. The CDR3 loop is CASSLLLWTAKNTEAFF. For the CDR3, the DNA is TGTGCCAGCAGCTTGCTCCTATGGACAGCCAAGAACACTGAAGCTTTCTTT.

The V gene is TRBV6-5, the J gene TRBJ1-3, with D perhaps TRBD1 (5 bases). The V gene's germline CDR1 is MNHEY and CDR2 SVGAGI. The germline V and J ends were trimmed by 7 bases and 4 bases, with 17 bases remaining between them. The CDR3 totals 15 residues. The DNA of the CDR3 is TGTGCCAGCACTCTTGGCGGGGGGGAAGGAAACACCATATATTTT. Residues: CASTLGGGEGNTIYF.

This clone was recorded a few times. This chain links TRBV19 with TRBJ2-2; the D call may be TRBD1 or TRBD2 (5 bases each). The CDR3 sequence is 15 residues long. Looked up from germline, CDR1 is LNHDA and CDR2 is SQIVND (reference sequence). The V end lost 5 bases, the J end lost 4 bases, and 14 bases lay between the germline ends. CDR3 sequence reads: CASSSSGTITGELFF. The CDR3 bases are TGTGCCAGTAGTTCCTCCGGGACCATCACCGGGGAGCTGTTTTTT.

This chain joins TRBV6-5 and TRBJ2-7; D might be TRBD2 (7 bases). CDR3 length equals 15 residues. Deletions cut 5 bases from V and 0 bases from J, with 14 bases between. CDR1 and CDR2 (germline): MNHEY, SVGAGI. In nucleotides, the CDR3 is TGTGCCAGCAGTCGGGGGGCAGGGAGCTCCTACGAGCAGTACTTC. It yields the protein CASSRGAGSSYEQYF.

The CDR3 sequence: CASSLRDPGRGNSPLHF. CDR3 in DNA: TGTGCCAGCAGTTTGAGGGACCCGGGGAGGGGGAATTCACCCCTCCACTTT. The genes are TRBV27 and TRBJ1-6; the D gene is possibly TRBD1 (6 bases). The CDR3 is 17 residues long. Trimming removed 3 bases at V and 7 bases at J, with 19 bases between. Germline V lookup: CDR1 MNHEY, CDR2 SMNVEV (reference sequence).

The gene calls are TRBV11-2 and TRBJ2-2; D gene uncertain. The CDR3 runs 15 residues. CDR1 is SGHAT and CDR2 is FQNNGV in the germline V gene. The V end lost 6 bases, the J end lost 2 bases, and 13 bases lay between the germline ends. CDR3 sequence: CASRQASGNTGELFF. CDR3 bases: TGTGCCAGCAGACAAGCATCAGGAAACACCGGGGAGCTGTTTTTT.

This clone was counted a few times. The CDR3 reads CASSSQGLGNTIYF. The CDR3 DNA sequence: TGTGCCAGCAGCTCTCAGGGGCTGGGAAACACCATATATTTT. The rearrangement uses TRBV5-6 and TRBJ1-3, with D possibly matching TRBD1 (6 bases). The CDR3 has 14 amino acids. From germline, CDR1 is SGHDT and CDR2 YYEEEE. V was pared by 3 bases and J by 4 bases, with 11 bases between. The full variable domain, completed using reference TRBV5-6 and TRBJ1-3, is DAGVTQSPTHLIKTRGQQVTLRCSPKSGHDTVSWYQQALGQGPQFIFQYYEEEERQRGNFPDRFSGHQFPNYSSELNVNALLLGDSALYLCASSSQGLGNTIYFGEGSWLTVV.

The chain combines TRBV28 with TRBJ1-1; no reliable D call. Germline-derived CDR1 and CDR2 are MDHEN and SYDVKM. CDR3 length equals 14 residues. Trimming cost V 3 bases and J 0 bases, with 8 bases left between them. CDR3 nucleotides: TGTGCCAGCAGTTTCAGTAGCATGAACACTGAAGCTTTCTTT. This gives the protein CASSFSSMNTEAFF. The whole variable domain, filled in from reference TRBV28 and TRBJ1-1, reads DVKVTQSSRYLVKRTGEKVFLECVQDMDHENMFWYRQDPGLGLRLIYFSYDVKMKEKGDIPEGYSVSREKKERFSLILESASTNQTSMYLCASSFSSMNTEAFFGQGTRLTVV.

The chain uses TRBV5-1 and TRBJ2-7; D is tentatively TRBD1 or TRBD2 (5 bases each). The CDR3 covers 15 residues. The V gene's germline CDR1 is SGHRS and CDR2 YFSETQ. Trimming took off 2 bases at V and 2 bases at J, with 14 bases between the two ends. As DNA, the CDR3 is TGCGCCAGCAGCTTCGACGGTGAGGGACCCTACGAGCAGTACTTC. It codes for CASSFDGEGPYEQYF.

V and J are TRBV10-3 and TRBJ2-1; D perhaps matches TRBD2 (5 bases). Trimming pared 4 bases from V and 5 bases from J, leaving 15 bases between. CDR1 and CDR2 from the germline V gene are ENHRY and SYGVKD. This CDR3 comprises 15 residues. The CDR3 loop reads CAISVEGNPNNEQFF. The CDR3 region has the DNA TGTGCCATCAGTGTTGAGGGTAACCCAAACAATGAGCAGTTCTTC.

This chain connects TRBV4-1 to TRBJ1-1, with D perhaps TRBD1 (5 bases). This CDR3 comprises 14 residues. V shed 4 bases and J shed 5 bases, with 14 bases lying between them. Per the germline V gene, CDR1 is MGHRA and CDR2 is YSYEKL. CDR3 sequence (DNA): TGCGCCAGCAGCCTCGGTAGAGAGGGGACTGAAGCTTTCTTT. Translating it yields CASSLGREGTEAFF.

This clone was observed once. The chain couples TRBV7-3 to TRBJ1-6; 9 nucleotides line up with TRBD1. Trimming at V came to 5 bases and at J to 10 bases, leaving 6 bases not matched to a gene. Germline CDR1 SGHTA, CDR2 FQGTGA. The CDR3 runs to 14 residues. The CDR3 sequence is CASSAGQGYSPLHF. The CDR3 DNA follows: TGTGCCAGCAGCGCAGGACAGGGGTACTCACCCCTCCACTTT.

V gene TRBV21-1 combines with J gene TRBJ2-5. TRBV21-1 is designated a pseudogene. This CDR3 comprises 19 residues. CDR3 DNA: TGTGCCAGCAGCGACGCCGGATTACGGGGCCAACCAATTAAAGAGACCCAGTACTTC. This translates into CASSDAGLRGQPIKETQYF.

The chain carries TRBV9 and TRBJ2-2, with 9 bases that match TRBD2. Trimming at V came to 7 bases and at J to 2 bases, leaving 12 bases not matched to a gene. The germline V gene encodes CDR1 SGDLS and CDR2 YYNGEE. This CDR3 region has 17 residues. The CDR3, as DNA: TGTGCCAGCGCACGAGCGGGCGGGGGGGCCAACACCGGGGAGCTGTTTTTT. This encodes CASARAGGGANTGELFF.

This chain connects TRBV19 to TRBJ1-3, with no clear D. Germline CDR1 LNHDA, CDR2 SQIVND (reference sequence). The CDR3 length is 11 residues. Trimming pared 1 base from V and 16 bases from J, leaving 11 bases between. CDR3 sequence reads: CASSIVSEGYF. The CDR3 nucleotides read TGTGCCAGTAGTATAGTTTCAGAAGGGTATTTT.

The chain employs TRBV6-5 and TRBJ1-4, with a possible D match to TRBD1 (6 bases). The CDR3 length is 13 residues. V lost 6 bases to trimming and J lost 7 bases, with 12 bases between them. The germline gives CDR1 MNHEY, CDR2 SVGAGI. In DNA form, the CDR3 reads TGTGCCAGCAGAGCGGACAGTGGTGAAAAACTGTTTTTT. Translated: CASRADSGEKLFF.

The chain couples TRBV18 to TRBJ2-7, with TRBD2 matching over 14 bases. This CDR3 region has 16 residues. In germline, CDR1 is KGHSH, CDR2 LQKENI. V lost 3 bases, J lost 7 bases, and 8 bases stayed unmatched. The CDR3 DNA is TGTGCCAGCTCACCTCCGACTAGCGGGGGGGCCGGGGAGCAGTACTTC. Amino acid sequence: CASSPPTSGGAGEQYF.

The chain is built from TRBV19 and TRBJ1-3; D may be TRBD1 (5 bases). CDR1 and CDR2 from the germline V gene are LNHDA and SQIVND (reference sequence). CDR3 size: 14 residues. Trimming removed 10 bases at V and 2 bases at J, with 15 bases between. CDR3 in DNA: TGTGCCACCCCGGCCGGGACCGCTGGAAACACCATATATTTT. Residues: CATPAGTAGNTIYF.